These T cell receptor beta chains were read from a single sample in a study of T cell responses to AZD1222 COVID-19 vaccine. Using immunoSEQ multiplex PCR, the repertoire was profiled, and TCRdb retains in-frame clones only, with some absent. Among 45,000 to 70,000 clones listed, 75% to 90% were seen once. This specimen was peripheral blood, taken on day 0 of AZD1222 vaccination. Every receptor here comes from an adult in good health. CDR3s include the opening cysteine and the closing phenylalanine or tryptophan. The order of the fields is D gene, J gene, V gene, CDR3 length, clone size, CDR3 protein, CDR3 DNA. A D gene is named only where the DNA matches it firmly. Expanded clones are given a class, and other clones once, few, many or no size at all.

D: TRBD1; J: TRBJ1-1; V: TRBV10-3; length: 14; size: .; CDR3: CAISEDRGTGGAFF; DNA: TGTGCCATCAGTGAGGACAGGGGGACGGGTGGAGCTTTCTTT
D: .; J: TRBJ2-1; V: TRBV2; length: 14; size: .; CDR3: CASAGIALTNEQFF; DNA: TGTGCCAGCGCTGGGATAGCGCTAACAAATGAGCAGTTCTTC
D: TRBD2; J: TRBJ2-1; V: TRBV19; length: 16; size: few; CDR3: CASSPHGASGRNEQFF; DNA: TGTGCCAGTAGTCCCCATGGGGCTAGCGGGAGAAATGAGCAGTTCTTC
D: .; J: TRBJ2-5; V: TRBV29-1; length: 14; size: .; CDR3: CSVSGGPYQETQYF; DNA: TGCAGCGTTTCCGGTGGTCCCTACCAAGAGACCCAGTACTTC
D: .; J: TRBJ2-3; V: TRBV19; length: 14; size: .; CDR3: CASRPRVGGDTQYF; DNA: TGTGCCAGCCGGCCACGAGTCGGGGGAGATACGCAGTATTTT
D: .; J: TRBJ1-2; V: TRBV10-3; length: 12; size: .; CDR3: CAISADRDGYTF; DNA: TGTGCCATCAGTGCGGACCGTGATGGCTACACCTTC
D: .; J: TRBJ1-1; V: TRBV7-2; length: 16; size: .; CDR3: CASSSTPGRWNTEAFF; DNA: TGTGCCAGCAGCTCCACCCCGGGACGGTGGAACACTGAAGCTTTCTTT
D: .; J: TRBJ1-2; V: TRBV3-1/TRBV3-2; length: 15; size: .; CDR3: CASSSGGASNYGYTF; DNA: TGTGCCAGCAGCTCTGGGGGGGCGAGTAACTATGGCTACACCTTC
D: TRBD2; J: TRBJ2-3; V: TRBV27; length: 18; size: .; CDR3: CASSPRLGLAGESRSQYF; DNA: TGTGCCAGCAGTCCCCGACTTGGGCTAGCGGGAGAGTCCCGCTCGCAGTATTTT
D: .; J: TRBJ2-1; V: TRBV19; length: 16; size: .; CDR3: CASSPRGDYSYNEQFF; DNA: TGTGCCAGTAGTCCAAGGGGGGACTACTCCTACAATGAGCAGTTCTTC
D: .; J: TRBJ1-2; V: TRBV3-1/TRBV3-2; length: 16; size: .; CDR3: CASSPWGREGNYGYTF; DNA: TGTGCCAGCAGCCCTTGGGGAAGGGAAGGAAACTATGGCTACACCTTC
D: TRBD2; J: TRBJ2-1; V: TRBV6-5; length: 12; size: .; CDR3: CGGREPYNEQFF; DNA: TGTGGCGGGAGGGAACCTTACAATGAGCAGTTCTTC
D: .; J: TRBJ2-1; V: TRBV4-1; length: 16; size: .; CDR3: CASIFTFGAFGLEQFF; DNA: TGCGCCAGCATATTTACATTCGGTGCGTTTGGCCTTGAGCAGTTCTTC
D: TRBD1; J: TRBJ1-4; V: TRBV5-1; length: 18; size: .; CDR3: CASSLQGQPQGSNEKLFF; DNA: TGCGCCAGCAGCCTACAGGGACAGCCCCAGGGGAGTAATGAAAAACTGTTTTTT
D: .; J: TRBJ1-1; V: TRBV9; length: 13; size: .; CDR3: CASSRTTETEAFF; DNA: TGTGCCAGCAGCCGGACGACAGAAACTGAAGCTTTCTTT
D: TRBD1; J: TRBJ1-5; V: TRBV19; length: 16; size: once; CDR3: CASGGGGLTRNQPQHF; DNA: TGTGCCAGCGGGGGAGGGGGCCTGACCCGTAATCAGCCCCAGCATTTT
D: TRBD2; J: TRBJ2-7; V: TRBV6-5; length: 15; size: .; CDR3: CASSYSTSGAYEQYF; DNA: TGTGCCAGCAGTTACTCGACTAGCGGGGCCTACGAGCAGTACTTC
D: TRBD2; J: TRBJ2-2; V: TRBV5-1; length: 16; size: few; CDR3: CASSRAGHEDTGELFF; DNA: TGCGCCAGCAGCCGAGCGGGGCACGAGGACACCGGGGAGCTGTTTTTT
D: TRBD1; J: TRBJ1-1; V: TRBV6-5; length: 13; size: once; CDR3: CASSSGTGSEAFF; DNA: TGTGCCAGCAGTTCCGGGACAGGGTCTGAAGCTTTCTTT
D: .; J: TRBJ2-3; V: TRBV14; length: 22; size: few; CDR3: CASSQDGSITRNYGSRTDTQYF; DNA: TGTGCCAGCAGCCAAGATGGTTCTATCACGAGAAATTACGGGAGTCGCACAGATACGCAGTATTTT
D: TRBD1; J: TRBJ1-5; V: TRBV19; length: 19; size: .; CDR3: CASSNLVPGQALRNQPQHF; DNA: TGTGCCAGTAGTAATCTGGTCCCGGGACAGGCCCTTCGGAATCAGCCCCAGCATTTT
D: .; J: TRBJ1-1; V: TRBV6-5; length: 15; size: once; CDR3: CASKFYTGINTEAFF; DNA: TGTGCCAGCAAATTCTATACAGGGATAAACACTGAAGCTTTCTTT
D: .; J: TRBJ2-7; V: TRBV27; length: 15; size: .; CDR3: CASSPTPTDTYEQYF; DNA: TGTGCCAGCAGCCCAACCCCGACAGATACCTACGAGCAGTACTTC
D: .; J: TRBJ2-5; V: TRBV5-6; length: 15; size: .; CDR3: CASSFSFGLQETQYF; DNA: TGTGCCAGCAGCTTTAGCTTTGGCCTCCAAGAGACCCAGTACTTC
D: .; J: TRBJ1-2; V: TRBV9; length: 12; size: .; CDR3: CASSVVGDGYTF; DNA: TGTGCCAGCAGCGTAGTGGGGGACGGCTACACCTTC
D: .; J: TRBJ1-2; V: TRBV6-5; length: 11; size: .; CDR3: CASYGNYGYTF; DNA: TGTGCCAGCTATGGCAACTATGGCTACACCTTC
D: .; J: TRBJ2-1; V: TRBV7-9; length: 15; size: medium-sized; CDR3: CASSFGQLSYNEQFF; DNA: TGTGCCAGCAGCTTTGGACAGCTTTCCTACAATGAGCAGTTCTTC
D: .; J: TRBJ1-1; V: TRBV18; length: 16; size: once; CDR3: CASSRNTGGGDTEAFF; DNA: TGTGCCAGCTCACGGAACACAGGTGGGGGTGACACTGAAGCTTTCTTT
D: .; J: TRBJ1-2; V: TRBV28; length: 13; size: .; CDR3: CASSPGGGYGYTF; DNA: TGTGCCAGCAGTCCCGGGGGGGGATATGGCTACACCTTC
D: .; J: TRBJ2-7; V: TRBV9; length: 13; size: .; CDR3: CASSVATYGEQYF; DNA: TGTGCCAGCAGCGTAGCTACTTATGGGGAGCAGTACTTC
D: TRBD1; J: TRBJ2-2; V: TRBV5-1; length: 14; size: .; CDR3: CASGTGEGTGELFF; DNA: TGCGCCAGCGGGACAGGGGAAGGGACCGGGGAGCTGTTTTTT
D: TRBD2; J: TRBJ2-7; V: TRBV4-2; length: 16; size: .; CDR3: CASSQGSGRYSYEQYF; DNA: TGTGCCAGCAGCCAAGGAAGCGGGAGATACTCCTACGAGCAGTACTTC